The present TCR beta chain was sequenced within a study of T cell clonotyping in hematopoietic cell transplantation. Blood collection times were about day -28 and days 30, 100, 180 posttransplant. Repertoires were generated with immunoSEQ multiplex PCR, while TCRdb's copy carries only in-frame clones and drops some. The data hold approximately 12,000 clones, with 72% observed a single time. Of note for this clone: No antigen is known for it.

Whole-study results and caveats: After transplant, recipient diversity fell while pathologically expanded clonotypes grew through day 180. CD4 and CD8 repertoire contributions could not be separated without sorting. Few recipient clonotypes overlapped donors; over 95% were de novo at given depth.

The CDR3 consists of 16 residues. Trimming removed 1 base from V and 4 bases from J; junction bases left unmatched: 9. CDR1 and CDR2 (germline): LNHDA, SQIVND (reference sequence). The chain has TRBV19 and TRBJ1-2, with 7 bases matching TRBD1. This receptor was obtained from a male patient in his sixties or seventies who had an allogeneic stem cell transplant from an unrelated donor, so the T cells may come from the graft donor. Some clones in this sample may be carry-over from other donors' samples. Here the sequenced sample was peripheral blood mononuclear cells, taken 180 days after allogeneic stem cell transplant. The CDR3 DNA sequence: TGTGCCAGTAGTATAGTCACAGGGGTTCTTCGCTATGGCTACACCTTC. It codes for CASSIVTGVLRYGYTF.